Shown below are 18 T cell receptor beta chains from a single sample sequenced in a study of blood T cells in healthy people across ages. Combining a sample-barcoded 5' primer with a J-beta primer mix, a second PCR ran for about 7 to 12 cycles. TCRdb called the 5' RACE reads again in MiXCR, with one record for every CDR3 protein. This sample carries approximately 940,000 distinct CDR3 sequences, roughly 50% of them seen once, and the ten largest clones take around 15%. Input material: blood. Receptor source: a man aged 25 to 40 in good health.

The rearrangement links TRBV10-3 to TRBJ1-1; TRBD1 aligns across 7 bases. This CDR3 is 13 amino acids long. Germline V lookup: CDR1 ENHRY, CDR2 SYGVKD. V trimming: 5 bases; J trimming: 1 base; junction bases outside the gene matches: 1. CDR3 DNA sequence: TGTGCCATCAGTACAGGGGAGAACACTGAAGCTTTCTTT. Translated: CAISTGENTEAFF.

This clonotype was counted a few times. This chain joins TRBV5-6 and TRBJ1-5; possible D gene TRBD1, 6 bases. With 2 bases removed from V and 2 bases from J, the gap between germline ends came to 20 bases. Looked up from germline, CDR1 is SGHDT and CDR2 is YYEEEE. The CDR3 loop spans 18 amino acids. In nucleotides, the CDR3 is TGTGCCAGCAGCTTTGGATCCAGTGGGGGCGGCGGCAATCAGCCCCAGCATTTT. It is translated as CASSFGSSGGGGNQPQHF. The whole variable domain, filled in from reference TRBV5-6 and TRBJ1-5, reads DAGVTQSPTHLIKTRGQQVTLRCSPKSGHDTVSWYQQALGQGPQFIFQYYEEEERQRGNFPDRFSGHQFPNYSSELNVNALLLGDSALYLCASSFGSSGGGGNQPQHFGDGTRLSIL.

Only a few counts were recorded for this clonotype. CDR3 in amino acids: CASSLLTSGGADEQFF. The CDR3 DNA sequence: TGTGCCAGCAGTTTATTGACTAGCGGGGGGGCCGATGAGCAGTTCTTC. This chain uses TRBV27 with TRBJ2-1; 14 nucleotides agree with TRBD2. Germline V gene sequence: CDR1 MNHEY, CDR2 SMNVEV (reference sequence). The CDR3 covers 16 residues. The junction had 4 bases not matched to a gene; V was cut back by 1 base and J by 8 bases.

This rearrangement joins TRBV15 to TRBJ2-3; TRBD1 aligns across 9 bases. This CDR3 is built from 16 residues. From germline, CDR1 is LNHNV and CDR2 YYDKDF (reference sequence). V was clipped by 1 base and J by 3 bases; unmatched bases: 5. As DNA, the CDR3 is TGTGCCACCAGCAGAGGAAACAGGGGGCTGACAGATACGCAGTATTTT. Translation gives CATSRGNRGLTDTQYF.

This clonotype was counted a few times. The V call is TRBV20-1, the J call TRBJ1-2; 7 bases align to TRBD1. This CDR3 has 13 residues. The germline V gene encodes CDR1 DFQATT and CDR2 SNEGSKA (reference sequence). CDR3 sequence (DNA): TGCAGCCTAACAGGGGCCCATTCGTATGGCTACACCTTC. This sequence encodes CSLTGAHSYGYTF.

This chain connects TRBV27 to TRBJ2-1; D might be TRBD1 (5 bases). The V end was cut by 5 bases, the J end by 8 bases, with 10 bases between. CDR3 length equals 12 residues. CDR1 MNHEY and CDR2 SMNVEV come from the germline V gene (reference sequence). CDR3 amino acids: CASSRTGHEQFF. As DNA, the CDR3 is TGTGCCAGCAGTAGAACAGGCCATGAGCAGTTCTTC.

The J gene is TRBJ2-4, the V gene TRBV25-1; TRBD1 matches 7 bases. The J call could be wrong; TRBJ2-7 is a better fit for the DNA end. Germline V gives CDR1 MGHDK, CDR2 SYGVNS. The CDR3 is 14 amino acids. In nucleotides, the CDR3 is TGTGCCAGCAGTGGTGGGACAGCCGGAGCCGAGCAGTACTTC. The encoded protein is CASSGGTAGAEQYF.

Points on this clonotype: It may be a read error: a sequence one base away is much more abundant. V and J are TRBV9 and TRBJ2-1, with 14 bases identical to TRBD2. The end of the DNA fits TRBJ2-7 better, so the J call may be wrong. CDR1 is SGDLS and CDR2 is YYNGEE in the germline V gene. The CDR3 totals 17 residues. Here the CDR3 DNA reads TGTGCCAGCAGCGCCAGACTAGCGGGGGGGCGCTACAATGAGCAGTACTTC. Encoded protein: CASSARLAGGRYNEQYF.

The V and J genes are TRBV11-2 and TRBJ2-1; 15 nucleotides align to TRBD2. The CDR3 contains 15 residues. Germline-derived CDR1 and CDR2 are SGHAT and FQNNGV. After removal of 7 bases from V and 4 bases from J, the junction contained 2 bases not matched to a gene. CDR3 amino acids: CASIGLAGGYNEQFF. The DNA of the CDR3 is TGTGCCAGCATCGGACTAGCGGGGGGGTACAATGAGCAGTTCTTC.

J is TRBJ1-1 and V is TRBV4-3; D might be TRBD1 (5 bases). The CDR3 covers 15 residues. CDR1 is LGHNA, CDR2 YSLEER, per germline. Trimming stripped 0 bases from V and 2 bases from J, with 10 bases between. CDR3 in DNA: TGCGCCAGCAGCCAAGACCCGACAGCTAACACTGAAGCTTTCTTT. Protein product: CASSQDPTANTEAFF.

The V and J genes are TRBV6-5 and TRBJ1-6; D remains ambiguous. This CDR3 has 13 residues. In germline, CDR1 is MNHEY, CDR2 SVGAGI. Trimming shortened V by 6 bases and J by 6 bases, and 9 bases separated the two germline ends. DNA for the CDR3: TGTGCCAGCAGCGCACCGGGTAATTCACCCCTCCACTTT. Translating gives CASSAPGNSPLHF.

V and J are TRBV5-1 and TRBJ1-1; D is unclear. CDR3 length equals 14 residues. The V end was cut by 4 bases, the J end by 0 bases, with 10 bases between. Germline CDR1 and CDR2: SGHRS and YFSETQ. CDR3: CASSGSQVNTEAFF. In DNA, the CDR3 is TGCGCCAGCAGCGGCAGCCAGGTGAACACTGAAGCTTTCTTT.

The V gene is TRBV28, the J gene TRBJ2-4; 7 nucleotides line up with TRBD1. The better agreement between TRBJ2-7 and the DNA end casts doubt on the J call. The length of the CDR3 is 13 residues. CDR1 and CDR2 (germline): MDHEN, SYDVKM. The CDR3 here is CASNRGSGYEQYF. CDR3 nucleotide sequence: TGTGCCAGTAACAGGGGTTCGGGCTACGAGCAGTACTTC.

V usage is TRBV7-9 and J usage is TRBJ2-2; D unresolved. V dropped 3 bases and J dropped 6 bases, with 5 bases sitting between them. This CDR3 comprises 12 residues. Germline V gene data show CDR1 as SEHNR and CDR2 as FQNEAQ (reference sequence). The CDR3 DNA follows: TGTGCCAGCAGCTTGGCTGCCGGGGAGCTGTTTTTT. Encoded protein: CASSLAAGELFF.

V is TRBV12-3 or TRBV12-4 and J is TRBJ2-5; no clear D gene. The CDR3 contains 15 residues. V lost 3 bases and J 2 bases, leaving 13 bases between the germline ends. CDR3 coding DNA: TGTGCCAGCAGTTTCCTCGAATTCCCGCAAGAGACCCAGTACTTC. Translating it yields CASSFLEFPQETQYF.

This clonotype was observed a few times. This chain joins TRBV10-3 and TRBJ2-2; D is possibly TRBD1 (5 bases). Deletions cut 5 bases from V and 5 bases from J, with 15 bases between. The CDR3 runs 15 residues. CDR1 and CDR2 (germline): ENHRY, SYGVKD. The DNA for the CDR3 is TGTGCCATCAGTCGCTCGACAGCCCTGACCGGGGAGCTGTTTTTT. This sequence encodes CAISRSTALTGELFF.

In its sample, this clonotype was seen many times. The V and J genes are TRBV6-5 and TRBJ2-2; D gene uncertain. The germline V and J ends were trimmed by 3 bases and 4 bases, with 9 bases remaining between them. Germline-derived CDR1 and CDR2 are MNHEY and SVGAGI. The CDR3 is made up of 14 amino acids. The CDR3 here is CASSYWVSTGELFF. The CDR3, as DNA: TGTGCCAGCAGTTATTGGGTTAGCACCGGGGAGCTGTTTTTT.

The CDR3 region has the DNA TGTGCCAGCAGCTTAGGCCCCGACAGCTTGCGAAACATTCAGTACTTC. This translates into CASSLGPDSLRNIQYF. The gene calls are TRBV7-2 and TRBJ2-4; D is possibly TRBD1 (5 bases). Trimming shortened V by 1 base and J by 6 bases, and 16 bases separated the two germline ends. The CDR3 runs to 16 residues. CDR1 is SGHTA and CDR2 is FQGNSA in the germline V gene.